This paragraph reports one T cell receptor (beta chain). Antigen: not known. Primers included in the PCR were 60 Vbeta and 13 Jbeta primers. Assay: immunoSEQ multiplex PCR; the TCRdb copy retains only in-frame clones and omits some. The sample contains around 120,000 clones, 77% of which appear only once. The data stem from a study of cytomegalovirus exposure and HLA in healthy donors. Study-wide context: In an earlier analysis, around 120 million unique TCR beta sequences were found from approximately 170 million T cells. Study results and limitations: Sequence variants that were highly shared formed a cluster that was likely a sequencing artifact.

This CDR3 contains 13 residues. V was shortened by 3 bases and J by 4 bases, with 12 bases between the two germline ends. In germline, CDR1 is GTSNPN, CDR2 SVGIG (reference sequence). This rearrangement joins TRBV30 to TRBJ1-1; D is possibly TRBD1 (5 bases). The TCR originated in a human donor in good health. The sample consisted of PBMCs. CDR3 in amino acids: CAWRAGPGTEAFF. The DNA of the CDR3 is TGTGCCTGGAGGGCAGGGCCGGGCACTGAAGCTTTCTTT. Full variable domain (outside the CDR3, taken from reference TRBV30 and TRBJ1-1): SQTIHQWPATLVQPVGSPLSLECTVEGTSNPNLYWYRQAAGRGLQLLFYSVGIGQISSEVPQNLSASRPQDRQFILSSKKLLLSDSGFYLCAWRAGPGTEAFFGQGTRLTVV.